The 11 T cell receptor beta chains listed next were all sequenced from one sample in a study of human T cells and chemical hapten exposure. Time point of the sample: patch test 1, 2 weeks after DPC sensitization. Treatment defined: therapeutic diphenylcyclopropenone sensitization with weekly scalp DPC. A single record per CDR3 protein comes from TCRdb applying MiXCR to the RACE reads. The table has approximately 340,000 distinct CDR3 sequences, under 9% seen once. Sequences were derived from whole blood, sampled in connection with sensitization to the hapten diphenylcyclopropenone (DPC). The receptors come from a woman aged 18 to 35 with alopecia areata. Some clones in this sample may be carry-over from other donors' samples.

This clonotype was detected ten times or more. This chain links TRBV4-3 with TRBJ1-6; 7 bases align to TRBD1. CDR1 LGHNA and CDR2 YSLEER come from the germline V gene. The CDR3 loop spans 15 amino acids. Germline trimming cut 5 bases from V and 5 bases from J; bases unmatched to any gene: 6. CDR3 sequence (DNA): TGCGCCAGCAGCTGGAAGGGGGCGGATAATTCACCCCTCCACTTT. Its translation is CASSWKGADNSPLHF.

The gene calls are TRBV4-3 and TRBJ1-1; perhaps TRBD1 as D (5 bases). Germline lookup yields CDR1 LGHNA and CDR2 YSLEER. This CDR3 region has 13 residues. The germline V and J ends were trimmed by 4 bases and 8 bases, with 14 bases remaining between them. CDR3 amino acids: CASSLTSGGEAFF. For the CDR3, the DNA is TGCGCCAGCAGCCTTACTTCCGGGGGAGAAGCTTTCTTT.

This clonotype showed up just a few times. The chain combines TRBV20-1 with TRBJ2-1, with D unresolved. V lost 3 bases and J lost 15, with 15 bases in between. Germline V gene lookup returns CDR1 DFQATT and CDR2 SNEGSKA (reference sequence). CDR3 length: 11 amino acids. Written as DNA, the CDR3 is TGCAGTGCTAGTCGCGACTCTGGGCCGTTCTTC. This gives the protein CSASRDSGPFF.

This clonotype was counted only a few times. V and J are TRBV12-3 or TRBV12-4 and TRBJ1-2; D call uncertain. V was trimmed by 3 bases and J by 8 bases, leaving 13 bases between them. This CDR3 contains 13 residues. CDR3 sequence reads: CASSLSSGGGYTF. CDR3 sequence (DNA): TGTGCCAGCAGTTTGTCTTCAGGTGGAGGCTACACCTTC.

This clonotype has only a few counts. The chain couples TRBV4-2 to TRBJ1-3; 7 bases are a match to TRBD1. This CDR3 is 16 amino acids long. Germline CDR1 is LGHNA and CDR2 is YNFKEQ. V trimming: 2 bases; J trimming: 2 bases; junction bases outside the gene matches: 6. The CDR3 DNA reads TGTGCCAGCAGCCAAACCGGGACAGTTACTGGAAACACCATATATTTT. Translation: CASSQTGTVTGNTIYF.

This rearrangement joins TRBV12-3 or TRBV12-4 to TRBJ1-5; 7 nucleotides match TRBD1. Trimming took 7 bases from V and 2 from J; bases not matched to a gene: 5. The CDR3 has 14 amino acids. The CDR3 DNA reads TGTGCCAGCATGACAGGGATGGGCAATCAGCCCCAGCATTTT. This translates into CASMTGMGNQPQHF.

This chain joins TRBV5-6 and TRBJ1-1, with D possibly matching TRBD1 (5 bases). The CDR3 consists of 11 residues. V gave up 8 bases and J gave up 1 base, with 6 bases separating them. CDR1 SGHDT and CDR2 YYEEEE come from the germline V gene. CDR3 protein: CASGANTEAFF. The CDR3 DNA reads TGTGCCAGTGGGGCGAACACTGAAGCTTTCTTT. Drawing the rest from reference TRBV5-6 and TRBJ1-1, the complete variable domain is DAGVTQSPTHLIKTRGQQVTLRCSPKSGHDTVSWYQQALGQGPQFIFQYYEEEERQRGNFPDRFSGHQFPNYSSELNVNALLLGDSALYLCASGANTEAFFGQGTRLTVV.

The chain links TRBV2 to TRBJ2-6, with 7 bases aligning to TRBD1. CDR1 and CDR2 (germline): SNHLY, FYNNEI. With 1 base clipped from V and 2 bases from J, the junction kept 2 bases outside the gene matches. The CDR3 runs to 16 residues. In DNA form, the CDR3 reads TGTGCCAGCAGTGAAGAGACAGGGCCTGGGGCCAACGTCCTGACTTTC. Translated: CASSEETGPGANVLTF.

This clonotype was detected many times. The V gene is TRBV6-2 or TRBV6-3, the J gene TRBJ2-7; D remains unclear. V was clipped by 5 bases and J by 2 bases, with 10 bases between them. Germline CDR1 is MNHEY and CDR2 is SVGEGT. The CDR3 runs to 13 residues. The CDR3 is CASSQDTTYEQYF. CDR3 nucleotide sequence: TGTGCCAGCAGTCAAGACACAACCTACGAGCAGTACTTC.

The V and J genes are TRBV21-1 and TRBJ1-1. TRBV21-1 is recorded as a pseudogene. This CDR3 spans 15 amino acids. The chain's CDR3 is CASSKGLPSGAEAFF. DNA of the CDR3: TGTGCCAGCAGCAAAGGGCTTCCCTCCGGAGCTGAAGCTTTCTTT.

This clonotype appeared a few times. The CDR3 DNA is TGTGCCAGCAGCCAAGTGGGGGACTATGGCTACACCTTC. Amino acid sequence: CASSQVGDYGYTF. J is TRBJ1-2 and V is TRBV3-1, with D possibly TRBD1 on 5 matching bases. This CDR3 region has 13 residues. The ends were cut back, 1 base at V and 3 bases at J, with 6 bases in the middle. Germline loops: CDR1 LGHDT, CDR2 YNNKEL (reference sequence).